What follows are 8 T cell receptor beta chains derived from one specimen sequenced in a study of radiation and T cells in renal cell carcinoma. Time point of the sample: blood 2 weeks post-SBRT. The treatment denotes: 15 Gy SBRT to primary tumor, nephrectomy 4 weeks later. Profiling relied on immunoSEQ multiplex PCR, and the TCRdb table lists in-frame clones only, not all of them. Of roughly 49,000 clones listed, more than 80% are singletons. Here the sequenced sample was blood, taken from a patient whose treatment included radiotherapy and nephrectomy. These receptors were collected from a woman aged 70-85 years with renal cell carcinoma.

This clone was detected only a few times. The genes are TRBV15 and TRBJ1-5; D is possibly TRBD1 (5 bases). Trimming left V 3 bases short and J 15 bases short, with 21 bases between. CDR3 length: 14 residues. Per the germline V gene, CDR1 is LNHNV and CDR2 is YYDKDF (reference sequence). The CDR3 loop is CATSREGTQRRRHF. CDR3 nucleotide sequence: TGTGCCACCAGCAGGGAGGGGACCCAACGTCGAAGGCATTTT.

The V and J genes are TRBV27 and TRBJ1-3; D is unclear. Germline CDR1 reads MNHEY; CDR2 reads SMNVEV (reference sequence). This CDR3 is built from 13 residues. V was shortened by 6 bases and J by 1 base, with 7 bases between the two germline ends. In DNA, the CDR3 is TGTGCCAGCAGCCCTAATTCTGGAAACACCATATATTTT. Protein sequence: CASSPNSGNTIYF.

The J gene is TRBJ1-2, the V gene TRBV5-5; possible D gene TRBD1, 6 bases. V lost 0 bases and J 6 bases, leaving 9 bases between the germline ends. The CDR3 runs 13 residues. The germline CDR1 and CDR2 sequences are SGHKS and YYEKEE (reference sequence). CDR3 sequence reads: CASSLDRANGYTF. In nucleotides, the CDR3 is TGTGCCAGCAGCTTGGACAGGGCGAATGGCTACACCTTC.

The J gene is TRBJ1-1, the V gene TRBV7-8; 7 bases map to TRBD1. The CDR3 is 14 amino acids. V shed 1 base, J shed 3 bases, and the junction held 2 bases outside the gene matches. Germline CDR1 reads SGHVS; CDR2 reads FQNEAQ. DNA of the CDR3: TGTGCCAGCAGCTTAGGACAGGGCGACACTGAAGCTTTCTTT. This codes for CASSLGQGDTEAFF.

V is TRBV6-1 and J is TRBJ1-1; weak D call: TRBD1 (5 bases). The CDR3 is 13 residues long. V lost 3 bases and J 6 bases, leaving 11 bases between the germline ends. Germline V gene lookup returns CDR1 MNHNS and CDR2 SASEGT. CDR3: CASSEGTGAEAFF. The CDR3 DNA reads as TGTGCCAGCAGTGAGGGGACGGGGGCTGAAGCTTTCTTT.

The J gene is TRBJ2-3, the V gene TRBV2, with D uncertain. Germline CDR1 SNHLY, CDR2 FYNNEI. The CDR3 totals 11 residues. With 7 bases removed from V and 5 bases from J, the gap between germline ends came to 7 bases. The CDR3, as DNA: TGTGCCAGCACGGGCGGAGATACGCAGTATTTT. It translates to CASTGGDTQYF.

The CDR3 sequence: CASSGRTSGGEETQYF. The CDR3 region has the DNA TGTGCCAGCAGCGGCCGAACTAGCGGGGGGGAAGAGACCCAGTACTTC. V gene TRBV11-1 combines with J gene TRBJ2-5; TRBD2 agrees at 13 bases. The V segment lost 5 bases and the J segment 3 bases; nucleotides outside the gene matches: 6. The CDR3 extends over 16 amino acids. Germline V gene lookup returns CDR1 SGHAT and CDR2 FQDESV (reference sequence).

This chain joins TRBV9 and TRBJ2-7, with D maybe TRBD1 (5 bases). This CDR3 comprises 15 residues. V was shortened by 0 bases and J by 6 bases, with 16 bases between the two germline ends. Germline CDR1 is SGDLS and CDR2 is YYNGEE. CDR3 coding DNA: TGTGCCAGCAGCGTAGGTCCAGACAGTAAATTCGAGCAGTACTTC. Translation gives CASSVGPDSKFEQYF.